This TCR beta chain was identified during a study of T-cell memory formation after mild COVID-19. Study observations and caveats: The second-wave clones peaking on day 37 were not confirmed as SARS-CoV-2-specific. CM and EM subsets held most contracting CD4+ clones; EMRA held CD8+ ones. In pre-infection memory, a portion of responding clones appeared, which suggested that cross-reactive memory joined.

Employing constant-segment primers, 5'RACE generated TCR alpha and TCR beta cDNA libraries bearing sample barcodes and UMIs. Each CDR3 protein is one row after TCRdb ran MiXCR on the 5' RACE reads. There are 400,000 to 500,000 distinct CDR3 sequences in the sample; roughly a quarter occur only once, and around 9.5% lies in the top ten. About this clonotype itself: The antigen remains undetermined.

The CDR3 is 14 amino acids. The J segment lost 5 bases and the V segment lost 2 bases, leaving 4 bases of the junction unmatched. Looked up from germline, CDR1 is MGHRA and CDR2 is YSYEKL. The receptor was derived from an adult woman who had mild COVID-19 (a few samples of this study predate the infection). Cell type and time point are not known. Material: PBMCs or a T cell subset sorted from them (not recorded which). The genes are TRBV4-1 and TRBJ2-7, with TRBD1 identical over 9 bases. The CDR3 DNA reads as TGCGCCAGCAGCCAATGGACAGGGGAAAACGAGCAGTACTTC. Translating it yields CASSQWTGENEQYF.